This T cell receptor beta chain was profiled in a study of Ad26.COV2.S vaccination and SARS-CoV-2 variants. Treatment in this sample: some 19 received Ad26.COV2.S at low or high dose, single or two shots; five or six received placebo; per-sample allocation not given. Collection of the samples took place on day 63 after the first injection of vaccine or placebo. Study-level results: The TCR-based breadth and depth measures might underestimate overall T cell responses. Non-spike TCR breadth did not differ much between vaccine and placebo recipients. The study found higher spike-specific TCR breadth in vaccine than placebo recipients.

Germline values: CDR1 SGHKS, CDR2 YYEKEE (reference sequence). The CDR3 runs to 11 residues. V lost 1 base and J 5 bases, leaving 2 bases between the germline ends. About this clone: No antigen is known for it.

The table came from immunoSEQ multiplex PCR; TCRdb's copy has only in-frame clones and leaves some out. The sample includes some 450,000 clones, 90% seen only once; the top ten take around 4.5%. The J gene is TRBJ2-3, the V gene TRBV5-5; D is undetermined. The sample in question was peripheral blood, obtained in a trial of Ad26.COV2.S vaccine versus placebo. The receptor comes from a person aged 18-60 years who received the Ad26.COV2.S COVID-19 vaccine or a placebo. This CDR3 is CASSLQDTQYF. CDR3 nucleotide sequence: TGTGCCAGCAGCTTGCAAGATACGCAGTATTTT. Full variable domain (missing parts from reference TRBV5-5 and TRBJ2-3): DAGVTQSPTHLIKTRGQQVTLRCSPISGHKSVSWYQQVLGQGPQFIFQYYEKEERGRGNFPDRFSARQFPNYSSELNVNALLLGDSALYLCASSLQDTQYFGPGTRLTVL.